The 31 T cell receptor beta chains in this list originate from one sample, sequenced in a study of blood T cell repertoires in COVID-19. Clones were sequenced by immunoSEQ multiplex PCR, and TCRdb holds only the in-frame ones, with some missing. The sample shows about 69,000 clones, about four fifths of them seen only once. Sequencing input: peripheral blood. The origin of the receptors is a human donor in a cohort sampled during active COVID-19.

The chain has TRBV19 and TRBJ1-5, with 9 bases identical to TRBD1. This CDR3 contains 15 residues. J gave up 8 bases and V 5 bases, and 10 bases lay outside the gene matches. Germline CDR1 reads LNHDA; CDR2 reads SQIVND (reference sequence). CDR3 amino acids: CASSLMWDRAEPQHF. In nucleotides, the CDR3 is TGTGCCAGTAGTCTAATGTGGGACAGGGCTGAGCCCCAGCATTTT.

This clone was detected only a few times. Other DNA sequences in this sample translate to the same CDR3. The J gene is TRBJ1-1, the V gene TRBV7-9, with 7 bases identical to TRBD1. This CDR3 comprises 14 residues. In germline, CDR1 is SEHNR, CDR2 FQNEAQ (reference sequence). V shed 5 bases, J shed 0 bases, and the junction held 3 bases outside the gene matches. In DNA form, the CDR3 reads TGTGCCAGCAGCCTCGGACAGGTGAACACTGAAGCTTTCTTT. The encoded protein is CASSLGQVNTEAFF. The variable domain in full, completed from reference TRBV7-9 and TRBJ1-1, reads DTGVSQNPRHKITKRGQNVTFRCDPISEHNRLYWYRQTLGQGPEFLTYFQNEAQLEKSRLLSDRFSAERPKGSFSTLEIQRTEQGDSAMYLCASSLGQVNTEAFFGQGTRLTVV.

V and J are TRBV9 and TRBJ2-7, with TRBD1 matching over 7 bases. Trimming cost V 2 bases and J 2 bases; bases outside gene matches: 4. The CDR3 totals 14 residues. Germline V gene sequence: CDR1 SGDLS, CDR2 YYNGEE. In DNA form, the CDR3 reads TGTGCCAGCAGCGTCCGGGACAGCACCTACGAGCAGTACTTC. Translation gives CASSVRDSTYEQYF.

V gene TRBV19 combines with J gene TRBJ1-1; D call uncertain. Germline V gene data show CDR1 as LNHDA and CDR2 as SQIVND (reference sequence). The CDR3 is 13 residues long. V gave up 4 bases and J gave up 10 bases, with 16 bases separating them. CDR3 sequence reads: CASSTSLAGGAFF. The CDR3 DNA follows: TGTGCCAGTAGTACCTCCCTCGCCGGCGGAGCTTTCTTT.

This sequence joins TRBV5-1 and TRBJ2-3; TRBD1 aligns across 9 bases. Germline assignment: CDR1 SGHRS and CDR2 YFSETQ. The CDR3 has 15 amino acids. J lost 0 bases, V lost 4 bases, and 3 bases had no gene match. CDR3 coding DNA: TGCGCCAGCAGCGGACAGGGGATTAGCACAGATACGCAGTATTTT. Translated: CASSGQGISTDTQYF.

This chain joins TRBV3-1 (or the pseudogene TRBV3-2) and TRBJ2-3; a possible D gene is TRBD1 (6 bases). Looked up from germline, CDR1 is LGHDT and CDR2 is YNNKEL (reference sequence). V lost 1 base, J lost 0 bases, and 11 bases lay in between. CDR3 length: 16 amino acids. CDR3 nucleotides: TGTGCCAGCAGCCAAGCCGCGAGGGGGAGCACAGATACGCAGTATTTT. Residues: CASSQAARGSTDTQYF.

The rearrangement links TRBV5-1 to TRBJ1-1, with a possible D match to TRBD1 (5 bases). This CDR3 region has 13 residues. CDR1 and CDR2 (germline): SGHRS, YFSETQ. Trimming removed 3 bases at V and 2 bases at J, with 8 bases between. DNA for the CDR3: TGCGCCAGCAGCTCACAGGATAACACTGAAGCTTTCTTT. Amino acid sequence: CASSSQDNTEAFF.

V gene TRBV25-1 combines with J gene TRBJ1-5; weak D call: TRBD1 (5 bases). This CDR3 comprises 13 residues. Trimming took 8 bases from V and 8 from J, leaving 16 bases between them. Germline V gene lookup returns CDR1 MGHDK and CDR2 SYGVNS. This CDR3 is CASQGTVVEPQHF. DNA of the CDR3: TGTGCCAGCCAAGGGACTGTCGTGGAGCCCCAGCATTTT.

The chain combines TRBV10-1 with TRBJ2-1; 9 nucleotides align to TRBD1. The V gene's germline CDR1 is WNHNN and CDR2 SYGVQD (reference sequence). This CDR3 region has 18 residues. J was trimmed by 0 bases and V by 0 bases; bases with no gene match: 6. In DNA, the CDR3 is TGCGCCAGCAGTGAGTCCCATCTGACAGGGGGCTCCTACAATGAGCAGTTCTTC. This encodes CASSESHLTGGSYNEQFF.

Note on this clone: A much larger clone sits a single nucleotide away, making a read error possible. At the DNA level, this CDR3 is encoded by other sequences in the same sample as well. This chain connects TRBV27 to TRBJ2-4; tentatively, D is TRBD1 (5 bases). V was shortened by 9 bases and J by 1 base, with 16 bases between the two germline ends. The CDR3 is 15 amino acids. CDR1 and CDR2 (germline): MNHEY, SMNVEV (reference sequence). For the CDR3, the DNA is TGTGCCAGTAGACCCAGGGTGGCGGCCAAAAACATTCAGTACTTC. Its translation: CASRPRVAAKNIQYF.

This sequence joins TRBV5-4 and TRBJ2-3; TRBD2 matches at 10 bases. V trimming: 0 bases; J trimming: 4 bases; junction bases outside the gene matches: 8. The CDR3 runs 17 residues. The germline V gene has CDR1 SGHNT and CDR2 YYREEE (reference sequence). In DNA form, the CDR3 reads TGTGCCAGCAGCTTGGCCGGGCTAGCGGGAGAGGCAGATACGCAGTATTTT. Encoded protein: CASSLAGLAGEADTQYF.

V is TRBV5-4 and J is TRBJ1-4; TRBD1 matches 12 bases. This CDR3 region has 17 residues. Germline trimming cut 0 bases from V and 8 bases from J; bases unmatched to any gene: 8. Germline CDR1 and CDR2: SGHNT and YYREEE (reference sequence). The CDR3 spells CASSLAGGQGAGEKLFF. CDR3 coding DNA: TGTGCCAGCAGCTTGGCCGGGGGACAGGGGGCAGGAGAAAAACTGTTTTTT. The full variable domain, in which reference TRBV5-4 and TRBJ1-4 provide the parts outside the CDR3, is ETGVTQSPTHLIKTRGQQVTLRCSSQSGHNTVSWYQQALGQGPQFIFQYYREEENGRGNFPPRFSGLQFPNYSSELNVNALELDDSALYLCASSLAGGQGAGEKLFFGSGTQLSVL.

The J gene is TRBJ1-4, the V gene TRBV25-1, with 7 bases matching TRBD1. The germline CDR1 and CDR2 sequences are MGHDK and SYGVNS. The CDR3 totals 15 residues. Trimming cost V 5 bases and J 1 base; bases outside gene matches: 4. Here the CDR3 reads CASSPYRGTNEKLFF. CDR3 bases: TGTGCCAGCAGTCCCTACAGGGGAACTAATGAAAAACTGTTTTTT.

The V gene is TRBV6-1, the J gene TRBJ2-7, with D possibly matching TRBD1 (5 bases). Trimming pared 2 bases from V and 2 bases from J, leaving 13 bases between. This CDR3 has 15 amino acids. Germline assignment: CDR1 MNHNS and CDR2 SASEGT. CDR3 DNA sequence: TGTGCCAGCAGTGAATATCGGACACCAGCCTACGAGCAGTACTTC. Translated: CASSEYRTPAYEQYF.

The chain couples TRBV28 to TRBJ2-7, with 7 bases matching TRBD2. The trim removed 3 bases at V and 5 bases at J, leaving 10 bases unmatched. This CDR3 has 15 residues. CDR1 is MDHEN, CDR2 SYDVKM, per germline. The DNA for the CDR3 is TGTGCCAGCAGTTTGGGGGGGGAGGCGGGCCACGAGCAGTACTTC. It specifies CASSLGGEAGHEQYF.

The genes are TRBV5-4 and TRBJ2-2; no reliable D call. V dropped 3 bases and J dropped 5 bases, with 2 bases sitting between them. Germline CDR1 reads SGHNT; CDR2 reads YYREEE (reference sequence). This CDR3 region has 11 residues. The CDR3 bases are TGTGCCAGCAGCTCTACCGGGGAGCTGTTTTTT. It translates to CASSSTGELFF.

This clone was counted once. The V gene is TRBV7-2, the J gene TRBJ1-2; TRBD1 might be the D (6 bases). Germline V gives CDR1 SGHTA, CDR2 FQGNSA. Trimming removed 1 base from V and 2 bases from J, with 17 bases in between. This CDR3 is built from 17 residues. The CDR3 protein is CASSLEAAGASNYGYTF. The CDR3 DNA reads TGTGCCAGCAGCTTAGAAGCGGCAGGGGCCTCCAACTATGGCTACACCTTC.

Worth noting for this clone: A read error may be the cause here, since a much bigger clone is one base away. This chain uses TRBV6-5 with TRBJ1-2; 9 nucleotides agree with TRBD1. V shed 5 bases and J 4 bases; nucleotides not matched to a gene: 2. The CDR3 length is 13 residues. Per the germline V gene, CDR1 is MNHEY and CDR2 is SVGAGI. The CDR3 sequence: CASSLTGGYGYTF. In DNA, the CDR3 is TGTGCCAGCAGTCTGACAGGGGGCTATGGCTACACCTTC.

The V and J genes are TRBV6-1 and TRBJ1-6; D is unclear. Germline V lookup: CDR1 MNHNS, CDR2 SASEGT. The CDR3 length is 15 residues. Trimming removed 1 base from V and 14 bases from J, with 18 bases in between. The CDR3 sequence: CASSEVGRAEGTLHF. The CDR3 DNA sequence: TGTGCCAGCAGTGAAGTAGGGCGGGCCGAAGGGACCCTCCACTTT.

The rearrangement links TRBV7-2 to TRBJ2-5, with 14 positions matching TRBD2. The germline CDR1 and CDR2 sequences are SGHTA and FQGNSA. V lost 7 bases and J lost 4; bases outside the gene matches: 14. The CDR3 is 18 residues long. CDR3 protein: CASTYIPGLAGGGETQYF. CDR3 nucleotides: TGTGCCAGCACCTACATCCCCGGACTAGCGGGAGGAGGAGAGACCCAGTACTTC.

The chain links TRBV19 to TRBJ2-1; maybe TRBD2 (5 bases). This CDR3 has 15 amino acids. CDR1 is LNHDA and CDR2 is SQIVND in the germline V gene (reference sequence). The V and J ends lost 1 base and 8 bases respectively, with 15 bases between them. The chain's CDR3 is CASSIAALAGDEQFF. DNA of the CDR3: TGTGCCAGTAGTATAGCCGCGCTAGCAGGAGATGAGCAGTTCTTC. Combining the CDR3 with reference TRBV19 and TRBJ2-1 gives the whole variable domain DGGITQSPKYLFRKEGQNVTLSCEQNLNHDAMYWYRQDPGQGLRLIYYSQIVNDFQKGDIAEGYSVSREKKESFPLTVTSAQKNPTAFYLCASSIAALAGDEQFFGPGTRLTVL.

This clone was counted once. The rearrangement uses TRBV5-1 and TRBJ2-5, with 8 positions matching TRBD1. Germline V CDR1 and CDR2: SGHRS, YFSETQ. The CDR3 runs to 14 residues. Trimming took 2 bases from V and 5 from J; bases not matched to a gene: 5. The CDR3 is CASSFQGAGETQYF. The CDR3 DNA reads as TGCGCCAGCAGCTTTCAGGGGGCTGGGGAGACCCAGTACTTC.

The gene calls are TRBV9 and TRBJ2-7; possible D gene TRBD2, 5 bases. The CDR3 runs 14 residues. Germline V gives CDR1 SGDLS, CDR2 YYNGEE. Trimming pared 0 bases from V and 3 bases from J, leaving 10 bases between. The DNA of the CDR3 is TGTGCCAGCAGCGTAGATGCAGAGGGCTACGAGCAGTACTTC. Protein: CASSVDAEGYEQYF.

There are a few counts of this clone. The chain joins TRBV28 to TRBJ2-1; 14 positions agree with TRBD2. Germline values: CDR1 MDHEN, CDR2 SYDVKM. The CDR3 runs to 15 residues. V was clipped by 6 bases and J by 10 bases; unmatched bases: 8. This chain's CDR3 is CASRRGTSGRREQFF. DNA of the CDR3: TGTGCCAGCAGAAGAGGGACTAGCGGGAGACGGGAGCAGTTCTTC.

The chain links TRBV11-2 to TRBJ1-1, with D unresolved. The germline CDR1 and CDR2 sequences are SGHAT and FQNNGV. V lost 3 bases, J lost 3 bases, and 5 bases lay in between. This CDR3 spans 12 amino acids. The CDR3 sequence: CASSLSYTEAFF. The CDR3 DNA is TGTGCCAGCAGCTTGAGCTACACTGAAGCTTTCTTT.

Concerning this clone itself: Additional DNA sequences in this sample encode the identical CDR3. The CDR3 nucleotides read TGCGCCAGCAGCTTGAGGCAGGGGAATGAAAAACTGTTTTTT. Protein: CASSLRQGNEKLFF. V and J are TRBV5-1 and TRBJ1-4; the D gene is possibly TRBD1 (6 bases). The V and J ends lost 1 base and 5 bases respectively, with 9 bases between them. The CDR3 is 14 residues long. Germline V CDR1 and CDR2: SGHRS, YFSETQ.

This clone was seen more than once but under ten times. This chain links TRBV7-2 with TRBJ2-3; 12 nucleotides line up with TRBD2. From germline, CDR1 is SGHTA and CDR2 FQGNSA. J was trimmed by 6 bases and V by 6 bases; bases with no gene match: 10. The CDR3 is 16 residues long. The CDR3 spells CASRHRTSGITDTQYF. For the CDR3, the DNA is TGTGCCAGCAGACACCGGACTAGCGGGATTACGGATACGCAGTATTTT.

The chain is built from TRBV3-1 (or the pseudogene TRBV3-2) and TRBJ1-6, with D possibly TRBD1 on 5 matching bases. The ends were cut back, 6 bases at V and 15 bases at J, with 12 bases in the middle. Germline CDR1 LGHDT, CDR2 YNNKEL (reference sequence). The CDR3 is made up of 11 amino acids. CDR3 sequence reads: CASSLKGDLHF. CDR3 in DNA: TGTGCCAGCAGTCTAAAAGGGGACCTCCACTTT.

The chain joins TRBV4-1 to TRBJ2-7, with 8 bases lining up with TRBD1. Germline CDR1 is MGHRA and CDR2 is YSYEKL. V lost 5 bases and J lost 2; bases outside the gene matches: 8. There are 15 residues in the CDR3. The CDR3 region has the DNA TGCGCCAGCAGCGACCCGGGACAGGTAACCTACGAGCAGTACTTC. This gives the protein CASSDPGQVTYEQYF.

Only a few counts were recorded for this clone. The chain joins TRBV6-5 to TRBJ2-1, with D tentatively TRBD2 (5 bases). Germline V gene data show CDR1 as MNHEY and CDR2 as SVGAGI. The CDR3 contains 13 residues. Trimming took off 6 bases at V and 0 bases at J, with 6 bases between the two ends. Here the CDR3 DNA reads TGTGCCAGCAGGGGGAGCTCCTACAATGAGCAGTTCTTC. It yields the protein CASRGSSYNEQFF.

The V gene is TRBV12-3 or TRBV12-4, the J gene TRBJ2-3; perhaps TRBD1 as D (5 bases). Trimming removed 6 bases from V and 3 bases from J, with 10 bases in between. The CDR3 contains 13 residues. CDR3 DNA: TGTGCCAGCAGCTTGGCAGGGACAGATACGCAGTATTTT. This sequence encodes CASSLAGTDTQYF.